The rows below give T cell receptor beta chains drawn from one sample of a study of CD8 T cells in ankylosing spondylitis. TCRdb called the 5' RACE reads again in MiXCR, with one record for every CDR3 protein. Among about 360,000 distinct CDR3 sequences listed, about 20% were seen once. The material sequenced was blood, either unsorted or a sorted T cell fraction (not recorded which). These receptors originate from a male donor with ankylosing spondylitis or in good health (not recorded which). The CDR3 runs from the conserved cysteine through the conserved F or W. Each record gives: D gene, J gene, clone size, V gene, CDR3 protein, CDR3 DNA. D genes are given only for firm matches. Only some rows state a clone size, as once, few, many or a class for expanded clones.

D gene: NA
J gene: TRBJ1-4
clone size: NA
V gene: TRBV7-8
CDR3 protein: CASSLAGLANEKLFF
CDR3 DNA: TGTGCCAGCAGCTTAGCGGGTCTGGCTAATGAAAAACTGTTTTTT

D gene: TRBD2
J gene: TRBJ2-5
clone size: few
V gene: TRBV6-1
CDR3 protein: CASSPTSAGETQYF
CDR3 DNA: TGTGCCAGCAGTCCGACTAGCGCGGGAGAGACCCAGTACTTC

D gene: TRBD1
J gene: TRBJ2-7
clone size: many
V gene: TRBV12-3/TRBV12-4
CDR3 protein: CASSPDREFDEQYF
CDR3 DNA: TGTGCCAGCAGTCCTGACAGGGAGTTTGACGAGCAGTACTTC

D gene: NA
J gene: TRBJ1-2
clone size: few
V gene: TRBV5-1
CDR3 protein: CASSLEGPPGYTF
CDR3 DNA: TGCGCCAGCAGCTTGGAAGGGCCCCCTGGCTACACCTTC

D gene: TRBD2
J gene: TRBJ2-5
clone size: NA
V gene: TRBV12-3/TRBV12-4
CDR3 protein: CASSLVSGGQRETQYF
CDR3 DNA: TGTGCCAGCAGTTTAGTTAGCGGGGGGCAGAGGGAGACCCAGTACTTC

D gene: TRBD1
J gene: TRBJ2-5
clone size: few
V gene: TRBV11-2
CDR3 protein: CASRGRGTSETQYF
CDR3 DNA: TGTGCCAGCAGGGGCAGGGGGACGTCGGAGACCCAGTACTTC

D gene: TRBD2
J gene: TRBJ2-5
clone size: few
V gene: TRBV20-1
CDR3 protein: CSTYPGSGVQETQYF
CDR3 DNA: TGCAGTACCTACCCGGGTAGCGGGGTCCAAGAGACCCAGTACTTC

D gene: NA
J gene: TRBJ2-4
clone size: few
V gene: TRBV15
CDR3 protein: CATSRDRGQPSFF
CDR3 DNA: TGTGCCACCAGCAGAGATCGGGGTCAGCCTAGCTTCTTC

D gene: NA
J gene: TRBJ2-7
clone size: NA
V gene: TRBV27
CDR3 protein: CASSLAGGPGYEQYF
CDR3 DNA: TGTGCCAGCAGTTTGGCCGGGGGACCCGGGTACGAGCAGTACTTC

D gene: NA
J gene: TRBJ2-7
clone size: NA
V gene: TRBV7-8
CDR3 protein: CASALSPGPTYEQYF
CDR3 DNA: TGTGCCAGCGCCTTGAGTCCGGGACCAACATACGAGCAGTACTTC

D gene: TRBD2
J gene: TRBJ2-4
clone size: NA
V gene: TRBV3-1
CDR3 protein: CASSRGMGGAKNIQYF
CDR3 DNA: TGTGCCAGCAGCCGAGGGATGGGAGGGGCCAAAAACATTCAGTACTTC

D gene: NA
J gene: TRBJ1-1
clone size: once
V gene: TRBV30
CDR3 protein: CAWSGGGMNTEAFF
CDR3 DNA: TGTGCCTGGAGTGGCGGCGGAATGAACACTGAAGCTTTCTTT

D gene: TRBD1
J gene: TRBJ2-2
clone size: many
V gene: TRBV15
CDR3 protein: CATSRTGQSNTGELFF
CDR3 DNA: TGTGCCACCAGCAGGACGGGACAGTCGAACACCGGGGAGCTGTTTTTT